This T cell receptor (beta chain) was sequenced in a study of cytomegalovirus exposure and HLA in healthy donors. Study summary: Most genotyped donors, 81% of around 370, had Caucasian-associated genetic ancestry. Study findings and constraints: Sequencing had likely introduced a cluster of highly shared sequence variants as an artifact.

Sampled while nominally healthy, donors likely had unrecorded immune exposures. A word on this clone: Its target is not known.

The PCR employed 60 Vbeta primers together with 13 Jbeta primers. Only in-frame clones appear in the TCRdb table, and some are missing; sequencing was by immunoSEQ multiplex PCR. The sample shows roughly 140,000 clones, 55% to 70% of them seen only once. The CDR3 has 13 residues. In germline, CDR1 is LNHDA, CDR2 SQIVND (reference sequence). The V end was cut by 10 bases, the J end by 3 bases, with 15 bases between. Sequenced sample: PBMCs. The rearrangement uses TRBV19 and TRBJ1-1; the D is unclear. The receptor was derived from a woman aged 55-75 years in good health and CMV-seropositive. The CDR3 sequence: CATFRRADTEAFF. The CDR3 coding sequence is TGTGCCACATTTAGGAGGGCGGACACTGAAGCTTTCTTT.